These T cell receptor beta chains were read from a single sample in a study of cytomegalovirus exposure and HLA in healthy donors. Some clones are missing from TCRdb's copy, which holds only in-frame ones; the method was immunoSEQ multiplex PCR. Its table lists about 72,000 clones. The sample was PBMCs. Receptor source: a man aged 40-49 years in good health and CMV-seronegative. The CDR3 runs from the conserved cysteine through the conserved F or W. A D gene is named only where the DNA matches it firmly.

D,J,V,DNA,CDR3
TRBD2,TRBJ2-3,TRBV9,TGTGCCAGCAGCGTAGGCCCTAGCGGGGGGGCCGGAGATACGCAGTATTTT,CASSVGPSGGAGDTQYF
TRBD2,TRBJ2-1,TRBV5-4,TGTGCCAGCAGCCCCCGGCAGCGGGGGAACTCCTACAATGAGCAGTTCTTC,CASSPRQRGNSYNEQFF
-,TRBJ1-1,TRBV27,TGTGCCAGCAGTTTAGCCCAAGGGAGCACTGAAGCTTTCTTT,CASSLAQGSTEAFF
TRBD2,TRBJ2-2,TRBV10-3,TGTGCCATCAGTGAAGGGATTAGCGGGGTGTACACCGGGGAGCTGTTTTTT,CAISEGISGVYTGELFF
TRBD1,TRBJ2-5,TRBV2,TGTGCCAGCAGCGTCCCGGGACAGGGGAAAGGGGAGACCCAGTACTTC,CASSVPGQGKGETQYF
-,TRBJ1-4,TRBV5-6,TGTGCCAGCAGCTGGGGGCTCGGGGCTGAAAAACTGTTTTTT,CASSWGLGAEKLFF
TRBD2,TRBJ2-4,TRBV13,TGTGCCAGCAGCTCCAGGACTAGCGGATATTTAGCCAAAAACATTCAGTACTTC,CASSSRTSGYLAKNIQYF
TRBD2,TRBJ2-7,TRBV7-6,TGTGCCAGCAGCTTAGAGCGGGGGCGATCCTACGAGCAGTACTTC,CASSLERGRSYEQYF
-,TRBJ1-5,TRBV28,TGTGCCAGCAGCCCAGCCCAGGTTGGCAATCAGCCCCAGCATTTT,CASSPAQVGNQPQHF
TRBD2,TRBJ2-5,TRBV5-4,TGTGCCAGCAGCTCGAGAGCGGGGGGATTCCAAGAGACCCAGTACTTC,CASSSRAGGFQETQYF
-,TRBJ1-1,TRBV19,TGTGCCACACAAGCGACTGTGGAGCTCACTGAAGCTTTCTTT,CATQATVELTEAFF
-,TRBJ2-5,TRBV7-2,TGTGCCAGCAGCTCAAGTCCGGGGCAAGAGACCCAGTACTTC,CASSSSPGQETQYF
-,TRBJ2-2,TRBV7-9,TGTGCCAGCAGCCTGCATAACGGGGTTAACACCGGGGAGCTGTTTTTT,CASSLHNGVNTGELFF
TRBD2,TRBJ2-7,TRBV30,TGTGCCTGGAGCATACTAGCGGGGCCCCTCGACGAGCAGTACTTC,CAWSILAGPLDEQYF
TRBD2,TRBJ2-5,TRBV28,TGTGCCAGCAGAAGCGGGGGACTCCCAGAGACCCAGTACTTC,CASRSGGLPETQYF
TRBD1,TRBJ1-2,TRBV4-1,TGCGCCAGCAGCCAAGAGGGACAGGGTAATAAGGGCTACACCTTC,CASSQEGQGNKGYTF
-,TRBJ1-4,TRBV4-1,TGCGCCAGCAGCCAAGAGTTTACCCTGGACGGACTAAGGGAAAAACTGTTTTTT,CASSQEFTLDGLREKLFF
-,TRBJ1-3,TRBV28,TGTGCCAGCAGCGGGACATCGGGAAACACCATATATTTT,CASSGTSGNTIYF
-,TRBJ2-1,TRBV18,TGTGCCAGCTCCCAGCGAGGGTACAATGAGCAGTTCTTC,CASSQRGYNEQFF
-,TRBJ2-5,TRBV29-1,TGCAGCGTCGGGGTCTCGGCTCAAGAGACCCAGTACTTC,CSVGVSAQETQYF